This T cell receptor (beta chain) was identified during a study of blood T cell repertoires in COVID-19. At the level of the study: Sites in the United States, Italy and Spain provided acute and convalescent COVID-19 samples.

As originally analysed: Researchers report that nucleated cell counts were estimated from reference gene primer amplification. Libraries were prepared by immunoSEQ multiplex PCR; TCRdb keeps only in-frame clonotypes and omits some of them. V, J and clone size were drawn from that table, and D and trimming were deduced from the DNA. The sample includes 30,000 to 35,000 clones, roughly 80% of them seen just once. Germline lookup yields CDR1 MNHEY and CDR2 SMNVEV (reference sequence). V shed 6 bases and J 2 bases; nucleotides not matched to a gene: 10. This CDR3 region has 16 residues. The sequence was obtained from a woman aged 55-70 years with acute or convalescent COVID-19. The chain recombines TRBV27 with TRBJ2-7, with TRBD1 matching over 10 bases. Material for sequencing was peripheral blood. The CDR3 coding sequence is TGTGCCAGCAGAGAACAGGGACAGGGGAGAGCCTACGAGCAGTACTTC. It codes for CASREQGQGRAYEQYF.